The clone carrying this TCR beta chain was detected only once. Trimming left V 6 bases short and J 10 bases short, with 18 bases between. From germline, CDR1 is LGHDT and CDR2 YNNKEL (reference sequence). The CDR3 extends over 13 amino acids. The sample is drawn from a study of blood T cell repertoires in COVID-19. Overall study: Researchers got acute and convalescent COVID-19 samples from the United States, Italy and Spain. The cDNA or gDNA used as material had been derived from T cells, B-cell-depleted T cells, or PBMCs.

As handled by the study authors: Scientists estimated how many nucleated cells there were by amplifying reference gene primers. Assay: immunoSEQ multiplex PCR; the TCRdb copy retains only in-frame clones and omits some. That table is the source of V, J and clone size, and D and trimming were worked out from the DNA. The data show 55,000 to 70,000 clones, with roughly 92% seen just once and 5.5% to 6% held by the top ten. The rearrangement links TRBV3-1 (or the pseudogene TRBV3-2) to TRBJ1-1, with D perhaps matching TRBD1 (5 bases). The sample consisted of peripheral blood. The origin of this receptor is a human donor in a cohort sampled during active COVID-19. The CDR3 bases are TGTGCCAGCAGTCACTCGGGGGGGGAGGGAGCTTTCTTT. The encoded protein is CASSHSGGEGAFF.